This T cell receptor (beta chain) was sequenced for a study of cytomegalovirus exposure and HLA in healthy donors. Only in-frame clones appear in the TCRdb table, and some are missing; sequencing was by immunoSEQ multiplex PCR. Among 70,000 or so clones listed, 94% were seen once. Trimming removed 6 bases at V and 4 bases at J, with 15 bases between. The CDR3 length is 15 residues. The germline CDR1 and CDR2 sequences are LNHDA and SQIVND (reference sequence). What was sequenced was PBMCs. The source is a man younger than 30 in good health and CMV-seropositive. The chain recombines TRBV19 with TRBJ2-2, with D tentatively TRBD2 (5 bases). The DNA of the CDR3 is TGTGCCAGTAGCAGCACCGGGAAACTCACCGGGGAGCTGTTTTTT. This encodes CASSSTGKLTGELFF.